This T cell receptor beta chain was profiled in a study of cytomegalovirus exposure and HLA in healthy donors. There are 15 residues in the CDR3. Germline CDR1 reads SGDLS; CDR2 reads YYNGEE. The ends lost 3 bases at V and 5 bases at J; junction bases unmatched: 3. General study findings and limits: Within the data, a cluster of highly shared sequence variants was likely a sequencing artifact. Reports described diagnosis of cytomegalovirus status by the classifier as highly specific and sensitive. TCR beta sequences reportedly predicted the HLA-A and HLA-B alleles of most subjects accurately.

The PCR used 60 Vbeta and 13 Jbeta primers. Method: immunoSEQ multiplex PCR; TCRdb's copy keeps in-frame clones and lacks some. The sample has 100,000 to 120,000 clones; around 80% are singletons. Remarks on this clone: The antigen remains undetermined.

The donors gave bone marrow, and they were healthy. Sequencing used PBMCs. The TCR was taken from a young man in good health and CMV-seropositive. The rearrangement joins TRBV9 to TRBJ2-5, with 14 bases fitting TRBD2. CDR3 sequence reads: CASSGTSGGRETQYF. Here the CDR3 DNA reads TGTGCCAGCAGCGGGACTAGCGGGGGGAGGGAGACCCAGTACTTC.